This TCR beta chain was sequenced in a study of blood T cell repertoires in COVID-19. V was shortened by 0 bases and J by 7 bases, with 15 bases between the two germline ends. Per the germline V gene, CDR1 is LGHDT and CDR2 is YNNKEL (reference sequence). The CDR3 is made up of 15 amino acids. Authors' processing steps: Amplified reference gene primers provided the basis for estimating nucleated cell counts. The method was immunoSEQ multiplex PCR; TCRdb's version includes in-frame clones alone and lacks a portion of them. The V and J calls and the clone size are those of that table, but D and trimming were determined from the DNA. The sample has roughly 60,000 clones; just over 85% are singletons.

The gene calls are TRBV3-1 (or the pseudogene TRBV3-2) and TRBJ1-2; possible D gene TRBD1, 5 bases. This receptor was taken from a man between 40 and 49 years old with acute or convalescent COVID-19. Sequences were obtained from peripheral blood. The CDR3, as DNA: TGTGCCAGCAGCCAAGATTGGTCCAGGGCCGCTGGCTACACCTTC. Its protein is CASSQDWSRAAGYTF.